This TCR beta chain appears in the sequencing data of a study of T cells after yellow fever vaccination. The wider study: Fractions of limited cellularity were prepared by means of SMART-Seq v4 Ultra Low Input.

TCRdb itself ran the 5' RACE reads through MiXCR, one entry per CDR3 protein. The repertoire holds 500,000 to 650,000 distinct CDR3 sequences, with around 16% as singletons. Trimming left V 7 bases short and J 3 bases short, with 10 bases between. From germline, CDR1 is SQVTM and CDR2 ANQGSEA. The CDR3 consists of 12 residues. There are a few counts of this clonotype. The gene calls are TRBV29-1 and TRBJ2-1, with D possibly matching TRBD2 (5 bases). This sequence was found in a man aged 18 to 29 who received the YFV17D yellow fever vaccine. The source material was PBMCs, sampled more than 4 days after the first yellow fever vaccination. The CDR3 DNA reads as TGCAGCGCGAGAGGGCTCTACAATGAGCAGTTCTTC. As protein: CSARGLYNEQFF.